Listed here are 14 T cell receptor beta chains from one sample, sequenced in a study. Adaptor-ligated barcode primers were used to amplify TRBV12-4/TRBJ1-2 clonotypes. In TCRdb, the multiplex PCR reads were re-called with MiXCR into one record per CDR3 protein. The sample consists of some 850 distinct CDR3 sequences, roughly 18% of them appearing once. The sorted Tregs were CD4+CD25+CD127-/low cells. Specimen: Tregs sorted from blood. These receptors all stem from a female donor with breast cancer.

This clonotype qualifies as large. The J gene is TRBJ1-2, the V gene TRBV12-3 or TRBV12-4, with 8 bases matching TRBD1. The CDR3 length is 17 residues. Trimming took 6 bases from V and 0 from J; bases not matched to a gene: 12. Here the CDR3 DNA reads TGTGCCAGCAGGATCACCGGACAGGGATCCTCTAACTATGGCTACACCTTC. Protein sequence: CASRITGQGSSNYGYTF.

This clonotype is termed large. In DNA, the CDR3 is TGTGCCAGCAGTTCTAACCTTAACTATGGCTACACCTTC. Protein product: CASSSNLNYGYTF. The chain uses TRBV12-3 or TRBV12-4 and TRBJ1-2; D unresolved. V was pared by 4 bases and J by 1 base, with 7 bases between. The CDR3 consists of 13 residues.

On this clonotype itself: No conserved phenylalanine or tryptophan is present at the end of the CDR3, so a read error is the likely explanation. The DNA is left out, because the CDR3 cannot be placed on it with certainty; the CDR3 is given as TCRdb lists it. The genes are TRBV12-3 or TRBV12-4 and TRBJ1-2; no DNA check was done on the table's D call, TRBD1. The CDR3 spans 12 residues, counting both ends. The CDR3: CASSGQHYATPS.

This clonotype was counted a few times. V is TRBV12-3 or TRBV12-4 and J is TRBJ1-2; no clear D. The CDR3 is 13 amino acids. Trimming removed 4 bases from V and 0 bases from J, with 6 bases in between. DNA for the CDR3: TGTGCCAGCAGTTCCGGGCCTAACTATGGCTACACCTTC. Translation gives CASSSGPNYGYTF.

The J gene is TRBJ1-2, the V gene TRBV12-3 or TRBV12-4; 7 bases agree with TRBD1. CDR3 size: 15 residues. V lost 6 bases and J lost 2; bases outside the gene matches: 9. As DNA, the CDR3 is TGTGCCAGCAGGTTGGGACAGCAAGCGAACTATGGCTACACCTTC. It encodes CASRLGQQANYGYTF.

The chain joins TRBV12-3 or TRBV12-4 to TRBJ1-2; D gene unclear. This CDR3 is 15 amino acids long. The V end was cut by 5 bases, the J end by 4 bases, with 17 bases between. For the CDR3, the DNA is TGTGCCAGCAGTCCACCCACGGCGGGAGCCTATGGCTACACCTTC. This translates into CASSPPTAGAYGYTF.

The chain uses TRBV12-3 or TRBV12-4 and TRBJ1-2, with TRBD1 identical over 10 bases. The CDR3 consists of 14 residues. The V and J ends lost 4 bases and 8 bases, in that order; junction bases with no gene match: 7. The DNA for the CDR3 is TGTGCCAGCAGTTACGCCGGGACAGGGGTAGGCTACACCTTC. Protein sequence: CASSYAGTGVGYTF.

By sample fraction, this clonotype is medium-sized (0.01 to 0.1%). The chain carries TRBV12-3 or TRBV12-4 and TRBJ1-2, with D tentatively TRBD1 (5 bases). The V and J ends lost 4 bases and 0 bases respectively, with 12 bases between them. The CDR3 is 15 residues long. In DNA, the CDR3 is TGTGCCAGCAGTTCCGGGACGGCTTCTAACTATGGCTACACCTTC. Its protein product is CASSSGTASNYGYTF.

This clonotype counts as medium-sized. V is TRBV12-3 or TRBV12-4 and J is TRBJ1-2; the D is unclear. V gave up 5 bases and J gave up 2 bases, with 6 bases separating them. This CDR3 has 12 residues. The CDR3 nucleotides are TGTGCCAGCAGTGCTCACAACTATGGCTACACCTTC. This sequence encodes CASSAHNYGYTF.

This clonotype is classed as medium-sized. V is TRBV12-3 or TRBV12-4 and J is TRBJ1-2; D not certain. The germline V and J ends were trimmed by 3 bases and 7 bases, with 6 bases remaining between them. The CDR3 sequence is 11 residues long. CDR3 sequence: CASSFSGGYTF. CDR3 DNA sequence: TGTGCCAGCAGTTTCTCTGGTGGCTACACCTTC.

By frequency in the sample, this clonotype is medium-sized. The chain is built from TRBV12-3 or TRBV12-4 and TRBJ1-2; perhaps TRBD1 as D (5 bases). Trimming shortened V by 8 bases and J by 5 bases, and 15 bases separated the two germline ends. This CDR3 is 13 amino acids long. As DNA, the CDR3 is TGTGCCAGCGTGGGGCTGGGTCTGTATGGCTACACCTTC. This sequence encodes CASVGLGLYGYTF.

V and J are TRBV12-3 or TRBV12-4 and TRBJ1-2; the match to TRBD1 covers 9 bases. CDR3 size: 14 residues. The ends lost 5 bases at V and 7 bases at J; junction bases unmatched: 8. The CDR3 protein is CASSRRGQGGGYTF. The CDR3 DNA sequence: TGTGCCAGCAGTCGAAGGGGACAGGGAGGTGGCTACACCTTC.

Sample share makes this clonotype medium-sized. The chain joins TRBV12-3 or TRBV12-4 to TRBJ1-2, with D uncertain. Trimming took off 8 bases at V and 3 bases at J, with 7 bases between the two ends. The CDR3 is made up of 11 amino acids. CDR3 amino acids: CASYGYYGYTF. DNA for the CDR3: TGTGCCAGCTACGGATACTATGGCTACACCTTC.

The chain employs TRBV12-3 or TRBV12-4 and TRBJ1-2, with 9 bases aligning to TRBD1. The CDR3 covers 14 residues. Trimming took 5 bases from V and 8 from J; bases not matched to a gene: 9. The CDR3 sequence: CASSPRTGARGYTF. The CDR3 nucleotides read TGTGCCAGCAGTCCACGGACAGGGGCGCGCGGCTACACCTTC.